What follows describes a single T cell receptor (beta chain). As yet, its antigen is unknown. This CDR3 has 16 amino acids. Germline-derived CDR1 and CDR2 are ENHRY and SYGVKD. J gave up 0 bases and V 10 bases, and 9 bases lay outside the gene matches. Sequencing used immunoSEQ multiplex PCR; TCRdb keeps in-frame clones, though not all of them. The repertoire holds 90,000 to 150,000 clones, roughly 90% seen once, with 6% to 7% in the top ten. The sample comes from a study of cytomegalovirus exposure and HLA in healthy donors. The wider study: A subsequent analysis reported that the 95 to 150 validation repertoires were produced on the same platform that had also been used for the roughly 700 first-cohort repertoires.

The roughly 120-subject validation cohort, separate from the approximately 670-subject first cohort, included the donors. Findings and limits, study-wide: Cytomegalovirus-associated TCR beta chains were listed, numbering 150 to 200.

V is TRBV10-3 and J is TRBJ1-6; TRBD1 agrees at 7 bases. The TCR sequence derives from a woman younger than 35 in good health and CMV-seropositive. Sequenced material: PBMCs. The CDR3 protein is CATSGQEGSYNSPLHF. As DNA, the CDR3 is TGTGCCACCTCAGGACAGGAGGGCTCCTATAATTCACCCCTCCACTTT.